This T cell receptor beta chain stems from a study of shared clonotypes between healthy human individuals. Study-level findings and limits: Shared clonotypes: roughly 4.7% naive CD4, 3.5% to 4% naive CD8, over 2% memory CD4, approximately 0.37% memory CD8.

Some clones are missing from TCRdb's copy, which holds only in-frame ones; the method was immunoSEQ multiplex PCR. This sample carries about 600,000 clones, 95% to 96% of them seen once, and the ten largest clones take roughly 0.1%. CDR3 size: 15 residues. From germline, CDR1 is MDHEN and CDR2 SYDVKM. Terminally differentiated effector memory CD45RA+ cells were left out of the naive CD8 fraction, which was CD45RO-negative and positively selected for CCR7. Comment on this clone: Its antigen is not identified.

The specimen sequenced was naive CD8+ T cells sorted from blood. The gene calls are TRBV28 and TRBJ2-1; 9 nucleotides match TRBD2. The sequence derives from a woman aged 25 to 39 in good health. Here the CDR3 DNA reads TGTGCTTCGGCTAGCGGGGTGACATCCTACAATGAGCAGTTCTTC. Translation gives CASASGVTSYNEQFF. Together with reference TRBV28 and TRBJ2-1, the CDR3 gives the full variable domain: DVKVTQSSRYLVKRTGEKVFLECVQDMDHENMFWYRQDPGLGLRLIYFSYDVKMKEKGDIPEGYSVSREKKERFSLILESASTNQTSMYLCASASGVTSYNEQFFGPGTRLTVL.